A single sample is the source of the 3 T cell receptor beta chains below, sequenced in a study of molecular identifiers for immune sequencing clone quantification. TCRdb reprocessed the PCR reads with MiXCR, giving one entry per CDR3 protein. The top ten clones hold about 0.81% of a sample with 250,000 to 350,000 distinct CDR3 sequences, around a fifth of them seen once. Material: naive CD8+ T cells from blood, with Jurkat cell RNA spiked in. Subset described: FACS-sorted CD8+CD4-CCR7+CD45RA+ naive T cells. These receptors were obtained from a human donor in good health. Some libraries in this study had Jurkat cell RNA spiked in.

This clonotype was found many times. The V call is TRBV12-3 or TRBV12-4, the J call TRBJ1-1; no definite D call. The CDR3 length is 12 residues. V lost 6 bases and J lost 6, with 11 bases in between. The CDR3 region has the DNA TGTGCCAGCAGCGACGAACGCGCTGAAGCTTTCTTT. Its translation is CASSDERAEAFF.

This clonotype was seen a few times. This chain connects TRBV27 to TRBJ1-1, with D possibly being TRBD1 (5 bases). The CDR3 contains 13 residues. V was trimmed by 4 bases and J by 8 bases, leaving 14 bases between them. CDR1 and CDR2 (germline): MNHEY, SMNVEV (reference sequence). The CDR3 sequence is CASSYYRSAEAFF. CDR3 nucleotides: TGTGCCAGCAGTTACTACAGGTCCGCGGAAGCTTTCTTT.

This clonotype appeared many times. The chain links TRBV7-9 to TRBJ2-3; D is unresolved. V was clipped by 5 bases and J by 2 bases, with 14 bases between them. Germline CDR1 is SEHNR and CDR2 is FQNEAQ (reference sequence). CDR3 length: 15 amino acids. The CDR3 protein is CASSIPGLNTDTQYF. Here the CDR3 DNA reads TGTGCCAGCAGCATACCTGGGCTTAACACAGATACGCAGTATTTT.